The 25 T cell receptor beta chains below all came from one sample that was sequenced in a study of PD-L1 blockade in urothelial cancer. Here immunoSEQ multiplex PCR was the method, and the copy in TCRdb shows in-frame clones only, minus some. The top ten clones hold roughly 7.6% of a sample with 35,000 to 45,000 clones, 90% of them seen once. The sample here was PBMCs, taken around atezolizumab (anti-PD-L1) treatment. The origin of the receptors is a man in his 70s with urothelial cancer.

The V call is TRBV5-4, the J call TRBJ2-5; D is undetermined. Germline-derived CDR1 and CDR2 are SGHNT and YYREEE (reference sequence). V was trimmed by 1 base and J by 3 bases, leaving 7 bases between them. CDR3 size: 13 residues. CDR3 coding DNA: TGTGCCAGCAGCTTGCTGGCGGAAGAGACCCAGTACTTC. It encodes CASSLLAEETQYF.

This chain links TRBV9 with TRBJ2-2, with 8 nucleotides matching TRBD2. Trimming cost V 2 bases and J 3 bases; bases outside gene matches: 6. Germline CDR1 SGDLS, CDR2 YYNGEE. The CDR3 sequence is 16 residues long. The CDR3 reads CASSVRGDMYTGELFF. The DNA of the CDR3 is TGTGCCAGCAGCGTGCGGGGGGACATGTACACCGGGGAGCTGTTTTTT.

The chain is built from TRBV28 and TRBJ2-3; D may be TRBD1 (7 bases). The CDR3 runs 16 residues. In germline, CDR1 is MDHEN, CDR2 SYDVKM. V lost 5 bases and J lost 2, with 17 bases in between. CDR3 DNA sequence: TGTGCCAGCAGTCCGGCGGGACAGATACTCACAGATACGCAGTATTTT. This gives the protein CASSPAGQILTDTQYF.

The V gene is TRBV14, the J gene TRBJ2-1, with D perhaps TRBD2 (5 bases). Trimming removed 4 bases from V and 7 bases from J, with 11 bases in between. The CDR3 is 13 residues long. In germline, CDR1 is SGHDN, CDR2 FVKESK. CDR3 bases: TGTGCCAGCAGCCCCTTTTGGGAGAATGAGCAGTTCTTC. Its protein product is CASSPFWENEQFF.

The V call is TRBV18, the J call TRBJ1-5, with TRBD1 matching 10 bases. V trimming: 3 bases; J trimming: 5 bases; junction bases outside the gene matches: 7. The CDR3 is 16 residues long. The V gene's germline CDR1 is KGHSH and CDR2 LQKENI. The CDR3 loop reads CASSPGTGAAHQPQHF. The DNA for the CDR3 is TGTGCCAGCTCACCGGGGACAGGGGCGGCCCATCAGCCCCAGCATTTT.

This chain joins TRBV5-1 and TRBJ1-3; 9 nucleotides agree with TRBD1. V lost 4 bases to trimming and J lost 2 bases; unmatched junction nucleotides: 7. In germline, CDR1 is SGHRS, CDR2 YFSETQ. This CDR3 has 16 amino acids. CDR3 loop: CASSPGQGGPGNTIYF. CDR3 DNA: TGCGCCAGCAGCCCGGGACAGGGTGGCCCTGGAAACACCATATATTTT.

The chain has TRBV19 and TRBJ2-3; weak D call: TRBD2 (5 bases). The germline V and J ends were trimmed by 3 bases and 5 bases, with 21 bases remaining between them. This CDR3 is 17 amino acids long. The germline CDR1 and CDR2 sequences are LNHDA and SQIVND (reference sequence). CDR3 DNA: TGTGCCAGTAGTATCAGTGTGGCGGGCGGTGCGATAGATACGCAGTATTTT. It encodes CASSISVAGGAIDTQYF.

The chain combines TRBV9 with TRBJ2-5, with 8 bases that match TRBD2. Germline V gene data show CDR1 as SGDLS and CDR2 as YYNGEE. CDR3 length equals 15 residues. V trimming: 0 bases; J trimming: 3 bases; junction bases outside the gene matches: 4. The CDR3 loop reads CASSVDGRGEETQYF. CDR3 nucleotide sequence: TGTGCCAGCAGCGTAGACGGGAGGGGCGAAGAGACCCAGTACTTC.

The rearrangement uses TRBV5-1 and TRBJ2-1; tentative D call: TRBD2 (5 bases). This CDR3 spans 15 amino acids. Trimming stripped 4 bases from V and 9 bases from J, with 20 bases between. The germline gives CDR1 SGHRS, CDR2 YFSETQ. CDR3 in amino acids: CASSELGSVRPEQFF. CDR3 DNA sequence: TGCGCCAGCAGCGAATTGGGTAGCGTACGCCCTGAGCAGTTCTTC.

This chain joins TRBV2 and TRBJ2-2; TRBD2 is a possible D gene (5 bases). Germline V gives CDR1 SNHLY, CDR2 FYNNEI. V lost 7 bases, J lost 2 bases, and 14 bases lay in between. The CDR3 has 15 residues. The CDR3 nucleotides are TGTGCCAGCATTTCCCCCGGGGTTAACACCGGGGAGCTGTTTTTT. Protein: CASISPGVNTGELFF.

This clone was seen a handful of times. The chain joins TRBV27 to TRBJ2-7; 10 nucleotides match TRBD2. The CDR3 totals 15 residues. Germline values: CDR1 MNHEY, CDR2 SMNVEV (reference sequence). With 7 bases clipped from V and 5 bases from J, the junction kept 11 bases outside the gene matches. In DNA, the CDR3 is TGTGCCAGCACCTCCCTAGCTAGCGGGAGTAACGAGCAGTACTTC. Amino acid sequence: CASTSLASGSNEQYF.

The J gene is TRBJ1-5, the V gene TRBV6-1; D remains unclear. There are 11 residues in the CDR3. Germline CDR1 reads MNHNS; CDR2 reads SASEGT. V was trimmed by 4 bases and J by 11 bases, leaving 9 bases between them. CDR3 loop: CASSVQRAQHF. CDR3 in DNA: TGTGCCAGCAGTGTCCAGAGGGCCCAGCATTTT.

This rearrangement joins TRBV27 to TRBJ2-1; 9 nucleotides match TRBD1. The CDR3 is 15 residues long. V lost 2 bases and J lost 4; bases outside the gene matches: 3. Germline V gene lookup returns CDR1 MNHEY and CDR2 SMNVEV (reference sequence). CDR3 amino acids: CASSLDRGGYNEQFF. The CDR3 DNA reads TGTGCCAGCAGTTTAGACAGGGGGGGGTACAATGAGCAGTTCTTC.

This chain links TRBV6-6 with TRBJ1-2; D is undetermined. Trimming removed 0 bases at V and 4 bases at J, with 15 bases between. The CDR3 consists of 16 residues. Germline CDR1 MNHNY, CDR2 SVGAGI (reference sequence). Here the CDR3 reads CASSYSSGKGPYGYTF. The CDR3 nucleotides read TGTGCCAGCAGTTACTCGTCGGGAAAAGGGCCCTATGGCTACACCTTC.

DNA for the CDR3: TGCGCCAGCAGCCAAGTTCTATCCAATGAGCAGTTCTTC. Its protein product is CASSQVLSNEQFF. The rearrangement uses TRBV4-1 and TRBJ2-1; D is unresolved. There are 13 residues in the CDR3. The V gene lost 1 base and the J gene lost 6 bases, with 7 bases spanning the gap. CDR1 and CDR2 from the germline V gene are MGHRA and YSYEKL.

The chain joins TRBV20-1 to TRBJ2-3; D is possibly TRBD2 (6 bases). CDR1 and CDR2 (germline): DFQATT, SNEGSKA (reference sequence). This CDR3 spans 11 amino acids. Trimming pared 5 bases from V and 9 bases from J, leaving 12 bases between. This CDR3 reads CSAVPRGTQYF. For the CDR3, the DNA is TGCAGTGCTGTCCCGCGGGGAACGCAGTATTTT.

The chain is built from TRBV5-1 and TRBJ1-1; the D gene is possibly TRBD1 (5 bases). V gave up 0 bases and J gave up 2 bases, with 11 bases separating them. The germline V gene encodes CDR1 SGHRS and CDR2 YFSETQ. The length of the CDR3 is 15 residues. Here the CDR3 DNA reads TGCGCCAGCAGCTTGGCCGGGACTGGAAACACTGAAGCTTTCTTT. Translating it yields CASSLAGTGNTEAFF.

This chain connects TRBV10-1 to TRBJ1-4, with D tentatively TRBD1 (6 bases). This CDR3 spans 14 amino acids. The germline gives CDR1 WNHNN, CDR2 SYGVQD (reference sequence). V lost 0 bases and J 8 bases, leaving 10 bases between the germline ends. For the CDR3, the DNA is TGCGCCAGCAGTGAGTCGGGGACATCAGAAAAACTGTTTTTT. Amino acids: CASSESGTSEKLFF.

The V and J genes are TRBV15 and TRBJ1-2, with 7 bases fitting TRBD1. Trimming took 0 bases from V and 8 from J; bases not matched to a gene: 6. The CDR3 has 14 residues. Germline V gene data show CDR1 as LNHNV and CDR2 as YYDKDF (reference sequence). The CDR3 coding sequence is TGTGCCACCAGCAGAGATCTGACAGGGCTGGGCTACACCTTC. As protein: CATSRDLTGLGYTF.

This clone came up once. This chain links TRBV4-2 with TRBJ1-4; 7 nucleotides agree with TRBD1. The germline CDR1 and CDR2 sequences are LGHNA and YNFKEQ. The J segment lost 7 bases and the V segment lost 0 bases, leaving 17 bases of the junction unmatched. This CDR3 has 19 amino acids. CDR3 in amino acids: CASSQERLGTGARSEKLFF. The CDR3 coding sequence is TGTGCCAGCAGCCAAGAGAGACTGGGTACAGGGGCCCGTAGTGAAAAACTGTTTTTT.

This clone was seen once. This chain links TRBV29-1 with TRBJ2-7; maybe TRBD2 (6 bases). The V end lost 3 bases, the J end lost 4 bases, and 13 bases lay between the germline ends. There are 13 residues in the CDR3. CDR1 SQVTM and CDR2 ANQGSEA come from the germline V gene. The chain's CDR3 is CSVDKGSGYEQYF. CDR3 bases: TGCAGCGTTGATAAAGGGAGCGGGTACGAGCAGTACTTC.

J is TRBJ2-2 and V is TRBV6-1; TRBD2 might be the D (6 bases). Germline loops: CDR1 MNHNS, CDR2 SASEGT. This CDR3 comprises 13 residues. The germline V and J ends were trimmed by 5 bases and 8 bases, with 12 bases remaining between them. The CDR3 DNA reads as TGTGCCAGCAGTTGGAGGGTGCTTGGGGAGCTGTTTTTT. Encoded protein: CASSWRVLGELFF.

This chain links TRBV28 with TRBJ1-4; TRBD1 agrees at 8 bases. This CDR3 has 16 amino acids. The germline CDR1 and CDR2 sequences are MDHEN and SYDVKM. V shed 5 bases and J 7 bases; nucleotides not matched to a gene: 12. CDR3 residues: CASSQSRGRDGEKLFF. The DNA of the CDR3 is TGTGCCAGCAGTCAGTCCAGGGGGCGCGACGGTGAAAAACTGTTTTTT.

The chain joins TRBV7-3 to TRBJ2-1, with 14 bases matching TRBD2. V was clipped by 5 bases and J by 4 bases; unmatched bases: 10. The CDR3 covers 18 residues. The germline CDR1 and CDR2 sequences are SGHTA and FQGTGA. CDR3 sequence: CASSPDRLAGGSYNEQFF. In DNA, the CDR3 is TGTGCCAGCAGCCCGGATCGACTAGCGGGAGGGTCTTACAATGAGCAGTTCTTC.

The V call is TRBV6-1, the J call TRBJ2-5; the match to TRBD1 covers 9 bases. The CDR3 runs 17 residues. After removal of 4 bases from V and 2 bases from J, the junction contained 11 bases not matched to a gene. Germline V gene data show CDR1 as MNHNS and CDR2 as SASEGT. The CDR3 loop reads CASSANTQGAFQETQYF. CDR3 bases: TGTGCCAGCAGTGCAAACACACAGGGGGCGTTTCAAGAGACCCAGTACTTC.